This entry lists 6 T cell receptor beta chains sequenced from one sample in a study of blood T cell repertoires in COVID-19. Generated by immunoSEQ multiplex PCR, the TCRdb table keeps only in-frame clones and is missing some. There are 250,000 to 350,000 clones in the sample; more than 85% occur only once, and around 0.84% lies in the top ten. What was sequenced was peripheral blood. All receptors derive from a man aged 30-40 years with acute or convalescent COVID-19.

This clone was picked up one time. This chain links TRBV6-4 with TRBJ1-5; D is unclear. From germline, CDR1 is MRHNA and CDR2 SNTAGT. V gave up 5 bases and J gave up 2 bases, with 13 bases separating them. The CDR3 totals 15 residues. CDR3 nucleotides: TGTGCCAGCAGTCCCGAGGGTGGGGGCAATCAGCCCCAGCATTTT. The encoded protein is CASSPEGGGNQPQHF.

This clone was found once. This chain connects TRBV14 to TRBJ1-6; D uncertain. This CDR3 is 14 amino acids long. Trimming removed 0 bases at V and 10 bases at J, with 10 bases between. Germline V gives CDR1 SGHDN, CDR2 FVKESK. The CDR3 is CASSQEFLASPLHF. CDR3 sequence (DNA): TGTGCCAGCAGCCAAGAGTTTCTGGCATCACCCCTCCACTTT.

With respect to this clone: A read error may produce the germline difference seen at one junction end. The gene calls are TRBV14 and TRBJ1-4, with D uncertain. The CDR3 contains 16 residues. Germline CDR1 and CDR2: SGHDN and FVKESK. In nucleotides, the CDR3 is TGTGCCAGCAGCCAAATAGGTGGCAGTACTACTGAAAAACTGTTTTTT. Translated, it gives CASSQIGGSTTEKLFF.

The rearrangement links TRBV7-3 to TRBJ1-1; TRBD1 might be the D (6 bases). The CDR3 runs to 16 residues. Germline V lookup: CDR1 SGHTA, CDR2 FQGTGA. Trimming took off 2 bases at V and 1 base at J, with 14 bases between the two ends. The CDR3 DNA reads as TGTGCCAGCAGCTTAGGTACAGGGTCCCCGAACACTGAAGCTTTCTTT. This encodes CASSLGTGSPNTEAFF. The full variable domain, in which reference TRBV7-3 and TRBJ1-1 provide the parts outside the CDR3, is GAGVSQTPSNKVTEKGKYVELRCDPISGHTALYWYRQSLGQGPEFLIYFQGTGAADDSGLPNDRFFAVRPEGSVSTLKIQRTERGDSAVYLCASSLGTGSPNTEAFFGQGTRLTVV.

The chain carries TRBV5-1 and TRBJ1-1, with 7 bases lining up with TRBD1. Unmatched junction bases numbered 8, after V lost 4 bases and J lost 5 bases. Germline loops: CDR1 SGHRS, CDR2 YFSETQ. This CDR3 has 14 residues. CDR3 region: CASSPPAGGTEAFF. In nucleotides, the CDR3 is TGCGCCAGCAGCCCGCCCGCAGGGGGAACTGAAGCTTTCTTT. The full variable domain, its missing parts supplied by reference TRBV5-1 and TRBJ1-1, is KAGVTQTPRYLIKTRGQQVTLSCSPISGHRSVSWYQQTPGQGLQFLFEYFSETQRNKGNFPGRFSGRQFSNSRSEMNVSTLELGDSALYLCASSPPAGGTEAFFGQGTRLTVV.

The chain joins TRBV2 to TRBJ1-6, with D unclear. The CDR3 has 16 residues. V was shortened by 3 bases and J by 0 bases, with 9 bases between the two germline ends. The germline V gene encodes CDR1 SNHLY and CDR2 FYNNEI. CDR3 region: CASSDRMSSYNSPLHF. The CDR3 nucleotides are TGTGCCAGCAGTGACCGAATGAGCTCCTATAATTCACCCCTCCACTTT.